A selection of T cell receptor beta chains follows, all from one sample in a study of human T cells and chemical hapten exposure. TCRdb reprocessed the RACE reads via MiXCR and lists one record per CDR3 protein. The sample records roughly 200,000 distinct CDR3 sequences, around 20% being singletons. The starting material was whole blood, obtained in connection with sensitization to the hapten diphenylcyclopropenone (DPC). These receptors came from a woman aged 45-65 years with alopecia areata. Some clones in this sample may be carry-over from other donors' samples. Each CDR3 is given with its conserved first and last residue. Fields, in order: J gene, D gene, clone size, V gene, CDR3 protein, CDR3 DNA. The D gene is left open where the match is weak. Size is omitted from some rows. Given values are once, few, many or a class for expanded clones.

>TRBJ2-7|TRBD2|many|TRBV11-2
CASSSGLAGDEQYF
TGTGCCAGCAGCTCGGGACTAGCGGGAGACGAGCAGTACTTC
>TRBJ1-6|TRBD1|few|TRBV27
CASSSQGIWDNSPLHF
TGTGCCAGCAGTTCACAGGGGATTTGGGATAATTCACCCCTCCACTTT
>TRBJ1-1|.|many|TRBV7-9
CASSLSRGGEEAFF
TGTGCCAGCAGCTTATCCCGCGGGGGCGAGGAAGCTTTCTTT
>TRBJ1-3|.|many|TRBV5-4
CASSLELGPSSGNTIYF
TGTGCCAGCAGCTTGGAACTGGGGCCGAGCTCTGGAAACACCATATATTTT
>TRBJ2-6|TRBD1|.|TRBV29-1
CSVGTGPLSWANVLTF
TGCAGCGTCGGGACAGGACCGCTCTCTTGGGCCAACGTCCTGACTTTC
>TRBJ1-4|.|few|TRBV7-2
CASSSPTQDSNEKLFF
TGTGCCAGCAGCTCACCAACCCAAGACAGCAATGAAAAACTGTTTTTT
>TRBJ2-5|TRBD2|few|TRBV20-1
CSAAKTSGAQETQYF
TGCAGTGCTGCTAAGACTAGCGGTGCTCAAGAGACCCAGTACTTC
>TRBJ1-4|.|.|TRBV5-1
CASSPGAGNFNEKLFF
TGCGCCAGCAGCCCCGGGGCTGGTAACTTTAATGAAAAACTGTTTTTT
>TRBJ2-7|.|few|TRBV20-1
CSANDRSYEQYF
TGCAGTGCGAACGACAGGTCCTACGAGCAGTACTTC
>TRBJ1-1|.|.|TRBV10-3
CAISVDRNTEAFF
TGTGCCATCAGTGTCGACAGAAACACTGAAGCTTTCTTT
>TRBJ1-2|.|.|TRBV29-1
CSVINGQNYGYTF
TGCAGCGTTATTAATGGACAGAACTATGGCTACACCTTC
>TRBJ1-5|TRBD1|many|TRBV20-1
CSARERQGIDSNQPQHF
TGCAGTGCTAGAGAGCGACAGGGCATTGATAGCAATCAGCCCCAGCATTTT
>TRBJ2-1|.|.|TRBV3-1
CASSQVERREQFF
TGTGCCAGCAGCCAAGTAGAAAGGCGGGAGCAGTTCTTC
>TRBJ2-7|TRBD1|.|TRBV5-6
CASSSATGNYEQYF
TGTGCCAGCAGCTCCGCGACAGGGAACTACGAGCAGTACTTC
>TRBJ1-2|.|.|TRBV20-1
CSARPSNYGYTF
TGCAGTGCTAGACCGAGTAACTATGGCTACACCTTC
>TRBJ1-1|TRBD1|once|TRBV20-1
CSASTGGPTEAFF
TGCAGTGCTTCTACAGGGGGCCCCACTGAAGCTTTCTTT
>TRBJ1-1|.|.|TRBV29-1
CSVTSGGGSTEAFF
TGCAGCGTTACCAGCGGGGGCGGGTCTACCGAAGCTTTCTTT
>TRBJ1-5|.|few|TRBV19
CASSFDSLGQPQHF
TGTGCCAGTAGTTTCGACAGCCTGGGGCAGCCCCAGCATTTT
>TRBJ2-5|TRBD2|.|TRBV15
CATREPGTSGVETQYF
TGTGCCACCAGAGAGCCCGGGACTAGCGGTGTAGAGACCCAGTACTTC
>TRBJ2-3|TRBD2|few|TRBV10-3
CAISESISGRADTQYF
TGTGCCATCAGTGAGTCGATTAGCGGGAGGGCAGATACGCAGTATTTT
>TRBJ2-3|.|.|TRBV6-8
CASSYRAGVRGTDTQYF
TGTGCCAGCAGTTACAGGGCTGGGGTACGTGGCACAGATACGCAGTATTTT
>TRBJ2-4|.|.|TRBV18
CASSPYTGTEKNIQYF
TGTGCCAGCTCACCATACACCGGGACGGAGAAAAACATTCAGTACTTC
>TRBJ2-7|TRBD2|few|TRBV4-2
CASSPLTSAYEQYF
TGTGCCAGCAGCCCGCTGACTAGCGCTTACGAGCAGTACTTC
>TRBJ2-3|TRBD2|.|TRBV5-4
CASSGTSSDTQYF
TGTGCCAGCAGCGGGACTAGCAGCGATACGCAGTATTTT
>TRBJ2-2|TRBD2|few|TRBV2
CASSVETGGALFF
TGTGCCAGCAGTGTTGAAACGGGAGGGGCCCTGTTTTTT
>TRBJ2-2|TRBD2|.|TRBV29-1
CSVDDGGRSTGELFF
TGCAGCGTTGATGACGGCGGGAGGAGCACCGGGGAGCTGTTTTTT
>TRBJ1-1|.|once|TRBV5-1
CASSVSTANTEAFF
TGCGCCAGCAGCGTCTCGACAGCGAACACTGAAGCTTTCTTT
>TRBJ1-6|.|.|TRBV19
CASSTFLQGTNSPLHF
TGTGCCAGTAGTACCTTTCTTCAGGGTACCAATTCACCCCTCCACTTT
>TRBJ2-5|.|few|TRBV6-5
CASSLGLRDSETQYF
TGTGCCAGCAGCCTGGGGCTTAGAGATTCGGAGACCCAGTACTTC
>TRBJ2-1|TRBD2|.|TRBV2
CASRDRTSSYNEQFF
TGTGCCAGCAGGGATAGGACTAGCTCCTACAATGAGCAGTTCTTC
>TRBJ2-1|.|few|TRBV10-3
CAISESFGGGERFF
TGTGCCATCAGTGAGTCGTTCGGAGGGGGCGAAAGGTTCTTC
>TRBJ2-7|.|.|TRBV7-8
CASSPGRSRAHDEQYF
TGTGCCAGCAGCCCAGGACGCAGTCGAGCACATGACGAGCAGTACTTC
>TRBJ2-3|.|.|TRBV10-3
CAISLLLGTDTQYF
TGTGCCATCAGTTTACTGCTGGGGACAGATACGCAGTATTTT
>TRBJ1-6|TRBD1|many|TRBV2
CASRGQGGSPLHF
TGTGCCAGCAGGGGACAGGGAGGTTCACCCCTCCACTTT
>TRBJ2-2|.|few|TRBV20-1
CSVSYLANTGELFF
TGCAGTGTATCCTACCTAGCAAACACCGGGGAGCTGTTTTTT
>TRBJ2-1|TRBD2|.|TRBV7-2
CASSFKVAGGHEQFF
TGTGCCAGCAGCTTCAAGGTAGCGGGAGGTCATGAGCAGTTCTTC
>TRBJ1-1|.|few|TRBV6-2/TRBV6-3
CALSRGAEAFF
TGTGCCTTATCCCGGGGCGCTGAAGCTTTCTTT
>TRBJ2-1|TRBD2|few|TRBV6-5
CASMGGGSGNEQFF
TGTGCCAGCATGGGCGGCGGGAGCGGTAATGAGCAGTTCTTC
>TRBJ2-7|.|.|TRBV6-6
CASNDRLYEQYF
TGTGCCAGCAACGACAGGTTATACGAGCAGTACTTC
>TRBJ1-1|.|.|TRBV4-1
CASSQDGGYTEAFF
TGCGCCAGCAGCCAAGATGGGGGGTACACTGAAGCTTTCTTT
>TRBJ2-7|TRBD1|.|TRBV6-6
CASSWGQRAYEQYF
TGTGCCAGCAGCTGGGGACAGCGAGCCTACGAGCAGTACTTC
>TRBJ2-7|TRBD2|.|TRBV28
CASSQRGLGEQYF
TGTGCCAGCAGTCAGCGGGGCTTGGGCGAGCAGTACTTC
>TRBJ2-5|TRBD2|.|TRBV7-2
CASSLARLAGDRETQYF
TGTGCCAGCAGCTTAGCCCGACTAGCGGGAGATCGTGAGACCCAGTACTTC
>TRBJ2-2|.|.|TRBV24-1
CATSALQGGTGELFF
TGTGCCACCAGTGCGCTGCAGGGTGGCACCGGGGAGCTGTTTTTT
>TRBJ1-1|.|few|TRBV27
CASSLSYSGGHTEAFF
TGTGCCAGCAGTTTATCATACTCGGGAGGGCACACTGAAGCTTTCTTT
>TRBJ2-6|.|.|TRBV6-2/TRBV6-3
CASSKPGPGANVLTF
TGTGCCAGCAGCAAGCCGGGGCCTGGGGCCAACGTCCTGACTTTC